This passage covers 19 T cell receptor beta chains from one sample sequenced in a study of T cell repertoires in cytomegalovirus infection. MiXCR, applied by TCRdb to the reads, yields one record per CDR3 protein. The data contain roughly 340,000 distinct CDR3 sequences, under 35% of them seen just once; the ten biggest clones take up approximately 20%. These TCRs are of unknown antigen specificity. The input for sequencing was cultured PBMCs, taken from culture after CMV antigen stimulation. All receptors derive from a human donor in good health (CMV status not recorded). Some clones in this sample may be carry-over from other donors' samples.

J is TRBJ2-5 and V is TRBV5-6, with TRBD2 matching over 8 bases. Germline CDR1 reads SGHDT; CDR2 reads YYEEEE. The CDR3 covers 14 residues. After removal of 7 bases from V and 7 bases from J, the junction contained 12 bases not matched to a gene. The CDR3: CASLVDSGSGTQYF. CDR3 nucleotides: TGTGCCAGCCTAGTTGACAGCGGGAGTGGGACCCAGTACTTC.

The V call is TRBV27, the J call TRBJ2-7; D gene unclear. Germline CDR1 and CDR2: MNHEY and SMNVEV (reference sequence). V dropped 3 bases and J dropped 4 bases, with 10 bases sitting between them. The CDR3 totals 13 residues. The CDR3 region has the DNA TGTGCCAGCAGTTTTAGGCAGGAGTACGAGCAGTACTTC. Protein product: CASSFRQEYEQYF.

The chain carries TRBV11-2 and TRBJ2-1; a weak D match, TRBD1 (6 bases). The CDR3 extends over 15 amino acids. The germline gives CDR1 SGHAT, CDR2 FQNNGV. The V end lost 4 bases, the J end lost 4 bases, and 14 bases lay between the germline ends. The CDR3 region is CASSSSRGYYNEQFF. The CDR3 coding sequence is TGTGCCAGCAGCTCTAGCAGGGGCTATTACAATGAGCAGTTCTTC.

A few counts support this clonotype. The genes are TRBV7-2 and TRBJ2-7; 7 bases are a match to TRBD1. Germline V CDR1 and CDR2: SGHTA, FQGNSA. The J segment lost 3 bases and the V segment lost 0 bases, leaving 8 bases of the junction unmatched. The CDR3 runs 16 residues. The CDR3 region is CASSLALSPGGYEQYF. The CDR3 DNA sequence: TGTGCCAGCAGCTTAGCGCTCTCCCCAGGGGGCTACGAGCAGTACTTC.

This clonotype was picked up a small number of times. This chain joins TRBV7-3 and TRBJ2-3, with 10 nucleotides matching TRBD2. Trimming took 7 bases from V and 4 from J; bases not matched to a gene: 5. Germline lookup yields CDR1 SGHTA and CDR2 FQGTGA. The CDR3 contains 14 residues. The CDR3 DNA is TGTGCCAGCAAGCTAGCGGGAGTGGCAGATACGCAGTATTTT. Its protein product is CASKLAGVADTQYF.

This clonotype occurred a few times. V and J are TRBV27 and TRBJ2-7; TRBD1 matches at 8 bases. CDR3 length: 16 amino acids. CDR1 and CDR2 (germline): MNHEY, SMNVEV (reference sequence). V lost 5 bases, J lost 0 bases, and 9 bases stayed unmatched. CDR3 region: CASSPRGQGLSYEQYF. CDR3 coding DNA: TGTGCCAGCAGTCCCCGCGGACAGGGCCTCTCCTACGAGCAGTACTTC.

This clonotype was counted ten times or more. The CDR3 here is CASSQEGHGFSGANVLTF. As DNA, the CDR3 is TGTGCCAGCAGCCAAGAGGGACACGGATTCTCTGGGGCCAACGTCCTGACTTTC. This chain connects TRBV4-2 to TRBJ2-6, with D perhaps matching TRBD1 (6 bases). Trimming pared 0 bases from V and 0 bases from J, leaving 12 bases between. Per germline, CDR1 LGHNA and CDR2 YNFKEQ. The CDR3 is 18 amino acids.

There are a few counts of this clonotype. The chain couples TRBV28 to TRBJ2-7; 12 bases match TRBD2. CDR1 MDHEN and CDR2 SYDVKM come from the germline V gene. The CDR3 length is 16 residues. J gave up 9 bases and V 2 bases, and 11 bases lay outside the gene matches. This chain's CDR3 is CASSLPLFGLAGLQYF. The CDR3 DNA sequence: TGTGCCAGCAGTTTACCACTCTTCGGACTAGCGGGATTGCAGTACTTC.

This clonotype was seen a few times. V usage is TRBV7-2 and J usage is TRBJ2-5; 7 positions match TRBD2. The CDR3 sequence is 15 residues long. Trimming removed 5 bases from V and 2 bases from J; junction bases left unmatched: 8. Germline V gene data show CDR1 as SGHTA and CDR2 as FQGNSA. The CDR3 reads CASSRGGGGQETQYF. Here the CDR3 DNA reads TGTGCCAGCAGCCGGGGTGGGGGGGGACAAGAGACCCAGTACTTC.

Only one count was recorded for this clonotype. V is TRBV20-1 and J is TRBJ2-2; D may match TRBD1 or TRBD2 (6 bases each). Germline V gives CDR1 DFQATT, CDR2 SNEGSKA (reference sequence). Trimming shortened V by 5 bases and J by 5 bases, and 15 bases separated the two germline ends. CDR3 size: 14 residues. The CDR3 reads CSAVDTGRTGELFF. The CDR3 DNA sequence: TGCAGTGCTGTAGATACAGGGAGGACCGGGGAGCTGTTTTTT.

Only a few counts were recorded for this clonotype. This sequence joins TRBV6-5 and TRBJ1-5; D is uncertain. Per germline, CDR1 MNHEY and CDR2 SVGAGI. The V gene lost 10 bases and the J gene lost 1 base, with 17 bases spanning the gap. CDR3 length: 15 residues. The CDR3 bases are TGTGCCACCAAAACTCGAAAGGAGAGCAATCAGCCCCAGCATTTT. Its protein is CATKTRKESNQPQHF.

Comment on this clonotype: Mismatch with germline at one junction end may stem from a read error. The V call is TRBV7-2, the J call TRBJ2-7; 11 positions agree with TRBD2. The germline gives CDR1 SGHTA, CDR2 FQGNSA. The CDR3 sequence is 15 residues long. The CDR3, as DNA: TGTGCCAGCAGCCCTAGCGGGGGGAGCTCCTACGAGCGGTACTTC. This sequence encodes CASSPSGGSSYERYF.

The chain uses TRBV7-8 and TRBJ2-1, with TRBD2 identical over 10 bases. Losses at the gene ends were 4 bases for V and 3 bases for J; bases not matched to a gene: 3. Germline CDR1 is SGHVS and CDR2 is FQNEAQ. The CDR3 contains 15 residues. CDR3 bases: TGTGCCAGCAGCTCCGGGACTAGCGACTACAATGAGCAGTTCTTC. It is translated as CASSSGTSDYNEQFF. The full variable domain, in which reference TRBV7-8 and TRBJ2-1 provide the parts outside the CDR3, is GAGVSQSPRYKVAKRGQDVALRCDPISGHVSLFWYQQALGQGPEFLTYFQNEAQLDKSGLPSDRFFAERPEGSVSTLKIQRTQQEDSAVYLCASSSGTSDYNEQFFGPGTRLTVL.

The gene calls are TRBV4-1 and TRBJ2-6; 8 bases match TRBD1. CDR3 length equals 17 residues. CDR1 and CDR2 (germline): MGHRA, YSYEKL. After removal of 4 bases from V and 2 bases from J, the junction contained 7 bases not matched to a gene. The CDR3 DNA follows: TGCGCCAGCAGCCCGAGCCAGGGGGCGGCTGGGGCCAACGTCCTGACTTTC. It is translated as CASSPSQGAAGANVLTF.

V gene TRBV19 combines with J gene TRBJ1-2; possibly TRBD1 for D (6 bases). Trimming took off 5 bases at V and 6 bases at J, with 13 bases between the two ends. Germline lookup yields CDR1 LNHDA and CDR2 SQIVND (reference sequence). The CDR3 sequence is 13 residues long. As DNA, the CDR3 is TGTGCCAGTAGTTTACAGGGAAGCCATGGCTACACCTTC. As protein: CASSLQGSHGYTF. Using reference TRBV19 and TRBJ1-2 for the parts outside the CDR3, the full variable domain is DGGITQSPKYLFRKEGQNVTLSCEQNLNHDAMYWYRQDPGQGLRLIYYSQIVNDFQKGDIAEGYSVSREKKESFPLTVTSAQKNPTAFYLCASSLQGSHGYTFGSGTRLTVV.

This clonotype occurred a few times. The chain couples TRBV7-9 to TRBJ1-1; TRBD1 matches at 9 bases. Germline-derived CDR1 and CDR2 are SEHNR and FQNEAQ (reference sequence). The CDR3 is 15 residues long. Trimming at V came to 5 bases and at J to 6 bases, leaving 10 bases not matched to a gene. This CDR3 is CASSPRDRVIAEAFF. The DNA for the CDR3 is TGTGCCAGCAGCCCCCGGGACAGGGTGATAGCTGAAGCTTTCTTT.

The V call is TRBV7-2, the J call TRBJ2-3; D gene unclear. Germline loops: CDR1 SGHTA, CDR2 FQGNSA. The CDR3 contains 14 residues. The V gene lost 0 bases and the J gene lost 2 bases, with 6 bases spanning the gap. CDR3 amino acids: CASSLALVTDTQYF. CDR3 sequence (DNA): TGTGCCAGCAGCTTAGCGCTTGTCACAGATACGCAGTATTTT.

This clonotype turned up a few times. J is TRBJ1-1 and V is TRBV7-3; D is undetermined. The CDR3 runs 16 residues. CDR1 is SGHTA and CDR2 is FQGTGA in the germline V gene. Trimming left V 0 bases short and J 2 bases short, with 13 bases between. The CDR3 reads CASSLTPLGLNTEAFF. CDR3 in DNA: TGTGCCAGCAGCTTAACGCCTCTAGGCCTCAACACTGAAGCTTTCTTT.

This clonotype was seen more than once but under ten times. J is TRBJ1-2 and V is TRBV10-3; D gene unclear. Germline CDR1 reads ENHRY; CDR2 reads SYGVKD. The CDR3 is 16 residues long. V was pared by 3 bases and J by 2 bases, with 16 bases between. CDR3 sequence reads: CAISDSAAYPNYGYTF. DNA of the CDR3: TGTGCCATCAGTGATTCGGCCGCTTATCCCAACTATGGCTACACCTTC.